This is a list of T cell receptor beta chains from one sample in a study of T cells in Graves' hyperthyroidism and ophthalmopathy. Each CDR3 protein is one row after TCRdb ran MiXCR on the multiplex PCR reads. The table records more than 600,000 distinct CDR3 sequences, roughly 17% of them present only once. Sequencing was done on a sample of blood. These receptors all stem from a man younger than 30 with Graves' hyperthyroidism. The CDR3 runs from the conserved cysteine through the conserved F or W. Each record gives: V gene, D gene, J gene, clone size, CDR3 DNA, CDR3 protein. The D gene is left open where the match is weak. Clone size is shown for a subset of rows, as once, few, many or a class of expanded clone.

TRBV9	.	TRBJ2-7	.	TGTGCCAGCAGCGTAGAGGCTTTGAGCGAGCAGTACTTC	CASSVEALSEQYF
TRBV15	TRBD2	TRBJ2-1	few	TGTGCCACCAGCAGAGCAGCTAGCGGAGGGAATGAGCAGTTCTTC	CATSRAASGGNEQFF
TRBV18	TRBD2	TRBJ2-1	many	TGTGCCAGCTCACAGGGACTAGCGGGCAGCAATGAGCAGTTCTTC	CASSQGLAGSNEQFF
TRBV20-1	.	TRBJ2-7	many	TGCAGTGCTCCCCATGGGGCCCTAGACGAGCAGTACTTC	CSAPHGALDEQYF
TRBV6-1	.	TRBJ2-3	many	TGTGCCAGCACCGGCGGGACCTGGATGACAGATACGCAGTATTTT	CASTGGTWMTDTQYF
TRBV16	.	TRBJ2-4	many	TGTGCCAGCAGCCGCCCTGTAGGCGGGGACATTCAGTACTTC	CASSRPVGGDIQYF
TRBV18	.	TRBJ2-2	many	TGTGCCAGCTCACCAGGGCCCGGGGAGCTGTTTTTT	CASSPGPGELFF
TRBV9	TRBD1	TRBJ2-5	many	TGTGCCAGCAGCACCCGGGACAGGGTGGGCGAGACCCAGTACTTC	CASSTRDRVGETQYF
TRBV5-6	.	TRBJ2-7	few	TGTGCCAGCAGCCTCCTAATGACAGTAGGAGGGGGCGAGCAGTACTTC	CASSLLMTVGGGEQYF
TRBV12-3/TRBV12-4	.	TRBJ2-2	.	TGTGCCAGCAGTAGGGCGGGGAACACCGAGGAGCTGTTTTTT	CASSRAGNTEELFF
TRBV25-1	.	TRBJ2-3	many	TGTGCCAGCAGTTACTCCCCTGGGGGAATGGCAGATACGCAGTATTTT	CASSYSPGGMADTQYF
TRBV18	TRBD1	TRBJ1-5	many	TGTGCCAGCTCACCAAGGACAGGGGGTGATCAGCCCCAGCATTTT	CASSPRTGGDQPQHF
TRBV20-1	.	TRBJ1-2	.	TGCAGTGCTAGTTCCAACTATGGCTACACCTTC	CSASSNYGYTF
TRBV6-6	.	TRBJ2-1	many	TGTGCCAGCAGTTACCCGGTCCGAGGGAGTAGGTACAATGAGCAGTTCTTC	CASSYPVRGSRYNEQFF
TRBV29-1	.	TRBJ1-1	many	TGCAGCGTTGAAGATTTCCCTGAAGCTTTCTTT	CSVEDFPEAFF
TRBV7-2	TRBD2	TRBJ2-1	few	TGTGCCAGCAGCTTACCCCCTAGCGGGCCTCACAATGAGCAGTTCTTC	CASSLPPSGPHNEQFF
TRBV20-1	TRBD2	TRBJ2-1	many	TGCAGTGCTAGGCGGGAGTCCTACAATGAGCAGTTCTTC	CSARRESYNEQFF
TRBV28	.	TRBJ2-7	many	TGTGCCAGCAGTGTGAGGGACTCCTACTCCTACGAGCAGTACTTC	CASSVRDSYSYEQYF
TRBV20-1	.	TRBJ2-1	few	TGCAGTGCTAGCGTACAGGGAAACTACAATGAGCAGTTCTTC	CSASVQGNYNEQFF
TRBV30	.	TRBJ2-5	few	TGTGCCTGGGGTGGTGACCAAGAGACCCAGTACTTC	CAWGGDQETQYF
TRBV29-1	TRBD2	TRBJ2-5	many	TGCAGCGTTGCCGGGGGGTACCAAGAGACCCAGTACTTC	CSVAGGYQETQYF
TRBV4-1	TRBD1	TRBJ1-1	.	TGCGCCAGCAGCCAAGAGATCGAGGGCGGACAGGGGATGAACACTGAAGCTTTCTTT	CASSQEIEGGQGMNTEAFF
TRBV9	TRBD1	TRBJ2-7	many	TGTGCCAGCAGCGGGCCCGGGAGGGGACAGGGGTTCCACGAGCAGTACTTC	CASSGPGRGQGFHEQYF
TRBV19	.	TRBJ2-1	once	TGTGCCAGTAGTTCCCTCCGGGCGGGACCCTACAATGAGCAGTTCTTC	CASSSLRAGPYNEQFF
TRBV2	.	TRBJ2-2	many	TGTGCCACCCAGGGGCCCTACCCCGGGGAGCTGTTTTTT	CATQGPYPGELFF
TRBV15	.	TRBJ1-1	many	TGTGCCACCAGCGGGGGGATGGCGACTGAAGCTTTCTTT	CATSGGMATEAFF
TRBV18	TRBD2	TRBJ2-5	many	TGTGCCAGCTCAGAGACTAGCGGGAACCAAGAGACCCAGTACTTC	CASSETSGNQETQYF
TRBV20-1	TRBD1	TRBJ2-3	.	TGCAGTGCTAGAGATCTGCGGCGGTGGGACAGGGTCACAGATACGCAGTATTTT	CSARDLRRWDRVTDTQYF
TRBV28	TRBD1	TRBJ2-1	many	TGTGCCAGCAGTTTCGCCGGGACAGGGGTGGTAGATGAGCAGTTCTTC	CASSFAGTGVVDEQFF
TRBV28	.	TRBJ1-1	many	TGTGCCAGCAGGGACGGGAACACTGAAGCTTTCTTT	CASRDGNTEAFF
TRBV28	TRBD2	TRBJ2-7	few	TGTGCCAGCAGTTTAACCCTAGCGGGAGGCTCCTACGAGCAGTACTTC	CASSLTLAGGSYEQYF
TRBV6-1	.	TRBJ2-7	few	TGTGCCAGCAGCACCGCCGATTTGCTGAACGAGCAGTACTTC	CASSTADLLNEQYF
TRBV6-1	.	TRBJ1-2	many	TGTGCCAGCACCCTACTGGAGGACAGTACTTATGGCTACACCTTC	CASTLLEDSTYGYTF
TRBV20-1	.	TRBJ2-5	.	TGCAGTGCTAGCGAACATACAGGGCTCCAAGAGACCCAGTACTTC	CSASEHTGLQETQYF
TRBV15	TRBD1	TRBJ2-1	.	TGTGCCACCAGCTACAGGACAGGTGCCAATGAGCAGTTCTTC	CATSYRTGANEQFF
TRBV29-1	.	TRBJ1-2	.	TGCAGCGTTGAAGTAGGGACCTACTATGGCTACACCTTC	CSVEVGTYYGYTF
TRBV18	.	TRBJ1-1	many	TGTGCCAGCTCACCAAGTCCCACTGAAGCTTTCTTT	CASSPSPTEAFF
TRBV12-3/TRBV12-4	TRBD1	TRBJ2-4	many	TGTGCCAGCAGTTTCGTGGGACAGGGGGCCAAAAACATTCAGTACTTC	CASSFVGQGAKNIQYF
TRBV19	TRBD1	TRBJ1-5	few	TGTGCCAGGAGACAGGGGAGCAATCAGCCCCAGCATTTT	CARRQGSNQPQHF
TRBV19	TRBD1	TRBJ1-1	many	TGTGCCAGTAGTATCGGTCGGACAGGGGAGGGCGAGAACACTGAAGCTTTCTTT	CASSIGRTGEGENTEAFF
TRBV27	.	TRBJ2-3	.	TGTGCCAGCAGTTTAAAAGGGAGGACAGATACGCAGTATTTT	CASSLKGRTDTQYF
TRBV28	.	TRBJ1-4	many	TGTGCCAGCAGTTTACTAGCTACGAAGGGAAGGAATGAAAAACTGTTTTTT	CASSLLATKGRNEKLFF
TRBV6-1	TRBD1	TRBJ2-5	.	TGTGCCAGCAGTCCTCACAGGGGGCAGGGGGAGACCCAGTACTTC	CASSPHRGQGETQYF
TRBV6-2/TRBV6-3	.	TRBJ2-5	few	TGTGCCAGCAGTTACGAGGCTAGCGCTCAAGAGACCCAGTACTTC	CASSYEASAQETQYF
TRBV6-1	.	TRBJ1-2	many	TGTGCCAGCAGTTCTCAGGCGCGTGGCTACACCTTC	CASSSQARGYTF
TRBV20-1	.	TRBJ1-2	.	TGCAGTGCTAGAGTAGGGACGAATGGCTACACCTTC	CSARVGTNGYTF
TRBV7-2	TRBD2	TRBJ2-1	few	TGTGCCAGCAGCCCCGGGGGGGGGATTGGGTATGAGCAGTTCTTC	CASSPGGGIGYEQFF
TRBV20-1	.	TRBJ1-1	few	TGCAGTGCTAGAGATAGAAGGGTAGGGGGGAACACTGAAGCTTTCTTT	CSARDRRVGGNTEAFF
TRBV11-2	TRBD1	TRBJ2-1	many	TGTGCCAGCAGCTTACTTTGGACAGGGGATGACTACAATGAGCAGTTCTTC	CASSLLWTGDDYNEQFF
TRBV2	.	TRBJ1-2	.	TGTGCCAGCAAGGGGCCGTTCGGGGGCTACACCTTC	CASKGPFGGYTF
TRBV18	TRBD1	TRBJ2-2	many	TGTGCCAGCTCACCACCGACAGGGCGCACCGGGGAGCTGTTTTTT	CASSPPTGRTGELFF
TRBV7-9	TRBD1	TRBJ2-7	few	TGTGCCAGCAGCCCATGGACAGGGGGAGCAATCTACGGGCAGTACTTC	CASSPWTGGAIYGQYF
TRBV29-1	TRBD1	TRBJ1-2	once	TGCAGCGTTGGACAGGGTGGGCATGGCTACACCTTC	CSVGQGGHGYTF
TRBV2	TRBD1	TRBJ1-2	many	TGTGCCAGCAGTGAAGCGTCAGGGGGCCCATATGGCTACACCTTC	CASSEASGGPYGYTF